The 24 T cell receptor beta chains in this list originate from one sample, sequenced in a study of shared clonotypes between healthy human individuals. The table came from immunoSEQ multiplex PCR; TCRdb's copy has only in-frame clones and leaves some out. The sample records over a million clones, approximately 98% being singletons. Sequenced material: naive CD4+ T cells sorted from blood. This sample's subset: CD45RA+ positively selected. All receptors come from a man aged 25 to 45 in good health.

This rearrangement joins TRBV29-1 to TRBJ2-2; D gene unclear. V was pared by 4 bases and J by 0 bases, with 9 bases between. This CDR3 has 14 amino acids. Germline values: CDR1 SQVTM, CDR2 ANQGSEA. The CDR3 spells CSVGRYPNTGELFF. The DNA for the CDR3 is TGCAGCGTTGGTCGGTACCCGAACACCGGGGAGCTGTTTTTT.

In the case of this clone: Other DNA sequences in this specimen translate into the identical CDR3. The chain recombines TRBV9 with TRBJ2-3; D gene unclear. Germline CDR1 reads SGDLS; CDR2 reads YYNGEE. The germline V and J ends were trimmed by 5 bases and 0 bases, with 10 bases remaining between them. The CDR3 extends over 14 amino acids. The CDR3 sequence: CASSPAPSTDTQYF. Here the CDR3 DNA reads TGTGCCAGCAGTCCAGCACCTAGCACAGATACGCAGTATTTT.

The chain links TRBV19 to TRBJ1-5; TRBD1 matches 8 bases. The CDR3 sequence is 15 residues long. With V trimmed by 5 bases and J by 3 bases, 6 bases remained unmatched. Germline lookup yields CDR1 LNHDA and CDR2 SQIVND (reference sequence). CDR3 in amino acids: CASSLGQGSNQPQHF. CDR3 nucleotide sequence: TGTGCCAGTAGTCTTGGACAGGGCTCCAATCAGCCCCAGCATTTT.

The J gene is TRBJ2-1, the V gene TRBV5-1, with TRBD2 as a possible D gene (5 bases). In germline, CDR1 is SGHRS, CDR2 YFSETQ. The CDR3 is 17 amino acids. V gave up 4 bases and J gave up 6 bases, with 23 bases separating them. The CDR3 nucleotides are TGCGCCAGCAGCAGACCCGGGGATCGGCACCGTCTCAATGAGCAGTTCTTC. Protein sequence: CASSRPGDRHRLNEQFF.

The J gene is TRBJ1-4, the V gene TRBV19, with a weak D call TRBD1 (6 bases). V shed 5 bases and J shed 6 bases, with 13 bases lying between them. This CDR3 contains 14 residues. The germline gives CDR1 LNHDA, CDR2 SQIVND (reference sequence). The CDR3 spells CASSEGGRDEKLFF. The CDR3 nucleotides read TGTGCCAGTAGTGAAGGGGGGAGAGATGAAAAACTGTTTTTT.

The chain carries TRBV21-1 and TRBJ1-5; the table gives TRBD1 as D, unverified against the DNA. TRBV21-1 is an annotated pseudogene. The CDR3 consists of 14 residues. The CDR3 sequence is CASADRGGNQPQHF. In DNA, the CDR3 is TGTGCCAGCGCAGACAGGGGCGGCAATCAGCCCCAGCATTTT.

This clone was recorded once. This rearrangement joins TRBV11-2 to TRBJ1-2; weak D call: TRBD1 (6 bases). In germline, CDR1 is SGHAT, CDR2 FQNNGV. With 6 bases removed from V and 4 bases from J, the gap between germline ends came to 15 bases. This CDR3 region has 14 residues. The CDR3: CASRPETGRYGYTF. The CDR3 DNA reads TGTGCCAGCAGACCCGAGACAGGCCGCTATGGCTACACCTTC.

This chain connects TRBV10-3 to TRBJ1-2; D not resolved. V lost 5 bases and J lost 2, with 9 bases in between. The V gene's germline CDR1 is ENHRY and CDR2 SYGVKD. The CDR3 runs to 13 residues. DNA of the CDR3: TGTGCCATCAGTTTAGACACGAACTATGGCTACACCTTC. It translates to CAISLDTNYGYTF.

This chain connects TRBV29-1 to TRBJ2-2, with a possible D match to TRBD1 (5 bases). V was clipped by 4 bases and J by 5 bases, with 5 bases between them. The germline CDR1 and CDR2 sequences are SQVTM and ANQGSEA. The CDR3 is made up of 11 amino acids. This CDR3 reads CSVGQTGELFF. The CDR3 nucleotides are TGCAGCGTTGGACAGACCGGGGAGCTGTTTTTT.

CDR3 coding DNA: TGTGCCAGCAGCCTAAAGCGGGACAGCCACGAGCAGTACTTC. Its translation: CASSLKRDSHEQYF. The genes are TRBV27 and TRBJ2-7; D possibly matches TRBD1 or TRBD2 (7 bases each). Trimming stripped 6 bases from V and 5 bases from J, with 17 bases between. The V gene's germline CDR1 is MNHEY and CDR2 SMNVEV (reference sequence). CDR3 length equals 14 residues.

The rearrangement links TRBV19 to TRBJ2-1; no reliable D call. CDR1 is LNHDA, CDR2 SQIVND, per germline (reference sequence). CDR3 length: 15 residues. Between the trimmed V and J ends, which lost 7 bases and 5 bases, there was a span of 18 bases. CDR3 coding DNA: TGTGCCAGTACCCCCAACCCTCGGTGGAACAATGAGCAGTTCTTC. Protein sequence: CASTPNPRWNNEQFF. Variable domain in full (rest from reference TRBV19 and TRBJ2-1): DGGITQSPKYLFRKEGQNVTLSCEQNLNHDAMYWYRQDPGQGLRLIYYSQIVNDFQKGDIAEGYSVSREKKESFPLTVTSAQKNPTAFYLCASTPNPRWNNEQFFGPGTRLTVL.

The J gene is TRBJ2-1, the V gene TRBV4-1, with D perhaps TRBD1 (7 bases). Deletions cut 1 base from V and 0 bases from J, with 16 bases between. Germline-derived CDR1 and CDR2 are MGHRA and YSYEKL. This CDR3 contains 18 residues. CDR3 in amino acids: CASSQVGRGRHSYNEQFF. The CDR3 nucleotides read TGCGCCAGCAGCCAAGTCGGCAGGGGGAGGCACTCCTACAATGAGCAGTTCTTC.

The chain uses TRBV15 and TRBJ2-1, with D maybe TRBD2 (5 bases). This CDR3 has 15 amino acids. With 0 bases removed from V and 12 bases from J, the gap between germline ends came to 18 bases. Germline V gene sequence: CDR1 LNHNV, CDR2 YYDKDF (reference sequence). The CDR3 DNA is TGTGCCACCAGCAGAGACCAAGGACCGGGGTCGGCGCAGTTCTTC. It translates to CATSRDQGPGSAQFF.

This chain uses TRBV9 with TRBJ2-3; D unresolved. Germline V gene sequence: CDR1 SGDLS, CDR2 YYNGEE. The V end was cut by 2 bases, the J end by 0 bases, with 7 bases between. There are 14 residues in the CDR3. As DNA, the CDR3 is TGTGCCAGCAGCGTTGGGGATAGCACAGATACGCAGTATTTT. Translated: CASSVGDSTDTQYF.

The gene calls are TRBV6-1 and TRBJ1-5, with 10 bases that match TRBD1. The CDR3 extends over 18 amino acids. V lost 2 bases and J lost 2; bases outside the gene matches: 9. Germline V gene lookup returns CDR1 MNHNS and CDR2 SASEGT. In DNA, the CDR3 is TGTGCCAGCAGTGAACTCCCCGACAGGGGGCGAGGCAATCAGCCCCAGCATTTT. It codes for CASSELPDRGRGNQPQHF.

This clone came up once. The CDR3 reads CASSPNARYEQYF. The CDR3 DNA sequence: TGTGCCAGCAGTCCTAATGCACGTTACGAGCAGTACTTC. J is TRBJ2-7 and V is TRBV6-5, with no clear D. The CDR3 totals 13 residues. V lost 5 bases, J lost 4 bases, and 12 bases lay in between. Germline CDR1 and CDR2: MNHEY and SVGAGI.

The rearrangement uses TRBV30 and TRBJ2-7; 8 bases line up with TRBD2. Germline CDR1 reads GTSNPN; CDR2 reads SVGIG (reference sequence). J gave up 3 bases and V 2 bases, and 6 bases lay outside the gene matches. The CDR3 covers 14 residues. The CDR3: CAWSPGLDHYEQYF. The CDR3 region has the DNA TGTGCCTGGAGTCCGGGACTAGACCACTACGAGCAGTACTTC.

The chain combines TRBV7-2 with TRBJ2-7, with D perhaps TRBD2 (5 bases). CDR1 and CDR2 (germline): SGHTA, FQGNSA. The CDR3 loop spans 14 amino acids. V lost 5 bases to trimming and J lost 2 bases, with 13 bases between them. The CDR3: CASSPLPGTYEQYF. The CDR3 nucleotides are TGTGCCAGCAGCCCCCTGCCGGGAACCTACGAGCAGTACTTC.

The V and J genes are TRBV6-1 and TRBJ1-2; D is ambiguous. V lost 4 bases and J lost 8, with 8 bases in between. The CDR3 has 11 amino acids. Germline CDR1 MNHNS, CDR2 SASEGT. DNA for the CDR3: TGTGCCAGCAGTGCGGGGAGAGGCTACACCTTC. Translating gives CASSAGRGYTF.

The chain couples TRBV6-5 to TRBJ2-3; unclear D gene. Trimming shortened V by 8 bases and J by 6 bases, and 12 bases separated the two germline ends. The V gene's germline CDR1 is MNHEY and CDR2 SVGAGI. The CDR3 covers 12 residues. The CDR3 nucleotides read TGTGCCAGCGGCCACGGGCGCGATACGCAGTATTTT. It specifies CASGHGRDTQYF.

The CDR3, as DNA: TGTGCCAGCTCAACGGACCGAGCCAATGAGCAGTTCTTC. It specifies CASSTDRANEQFF. The chain links TRBV18 to TRBJ2-1; D call uncertain. Trimming pared 5 bases from V and 6 bases from J, leaving 11 bases between. The CDR3 has 13 residues. The germline V gene has CDR1 KGHSH and CDR2 LQKENI.

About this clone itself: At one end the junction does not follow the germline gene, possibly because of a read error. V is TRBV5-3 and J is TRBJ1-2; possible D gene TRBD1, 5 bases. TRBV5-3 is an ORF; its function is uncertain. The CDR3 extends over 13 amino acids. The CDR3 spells CARSLVTKRGLLF. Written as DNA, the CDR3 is TGTGCCAGAAGCTTGGTCACAAAAAGGGGCCTACTCTTC.

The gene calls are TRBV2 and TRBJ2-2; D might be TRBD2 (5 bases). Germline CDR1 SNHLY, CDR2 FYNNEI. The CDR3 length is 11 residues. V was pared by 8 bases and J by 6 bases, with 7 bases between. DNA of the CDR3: TGTGCCAGCCTACTAGCCGGGGAGCTGTTTTTT. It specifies CASLLAGELFF. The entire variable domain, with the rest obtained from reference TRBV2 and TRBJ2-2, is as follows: EPEVTQTPSHQVTQMGQEVILRCVPISNHLYFYWYRQILGQKVEFLVSFYNNEISEKSEIFDDQFSVERPDGSNFTLKIRSTKLEDSAMYFCASLLAGELFFGEGSRLTVL.

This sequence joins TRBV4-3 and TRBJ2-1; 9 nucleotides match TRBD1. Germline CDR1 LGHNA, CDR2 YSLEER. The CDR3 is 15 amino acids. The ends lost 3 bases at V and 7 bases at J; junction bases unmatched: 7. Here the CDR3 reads CASSQVDRGGNEQFF. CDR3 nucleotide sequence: TGCGCCAGCAGCCAGGTAGACAGGGGGGGAAATGAGCAGTTCTTC.